The 29 T cell receptor beta chains below were found in one sample sequenced in a study of beta chain features in type 1 diabetes. Expressed TCRB transcripts were sequenced after all isolated RNA was converted to cDNA. Assay: immunoSEQ multiplex PCR; the TCRdb copy retains only in-frame clones and omits some. Here the sample spans 970,000 or so clones, about a sixth being singletons. The specimen sequenced was naive CD4+ T cells from blood. These receptors were taken from a young woman in good health.

A few counts support this clone. The V call is TRBV5-1, the J call TRBJ1-3; D is unclear. V was clipped by 10 bases and J by 6 bases, with 20 bases between them. The CDR3 covers 14 residues. Looked up from germline, CDR1 is SGHRS and CDR2 is YFSETQ. Here the CDR3 DNA reads TGCGCCCCCAGAAGAGGCGGATGGGTAAACACCATATATTTT. It translates to CAPRRGGWVNTIYF. Combining the CDR3 with reference TRBV5-1 and TRBJ1-3 gives the whole variable domain KAGVTQTPRYLIKTRGQQVTLSCSPISGHRSVSWYQQTPGQGLQFLFEYFSETQRNKGNFPGRFSGRQFSNSRSEMNVSTLELGDSALYLCAPRRGGWVNTIYFGEGSWLTVV.

The rearrangement joins TRBV18 to TRBJ1-1; D possibly corresponds to TRBD1 (6 bases). Germline V lookup: CDR1 KGHSH, CDR2 LQKENI. V dropped 3 bases and J dropped 7 bases, with 12 bases sitting between them. This CDR3 is built from 13 residues. CDR3 bases: TGTGCCAGCTCACCGACAGGATTCGGTGAAGCTTTCTTT. Translating gives CASSPTGFGEAFF.

Remarks on this clone: The same CDR3 also results from other DNA sequences found in this sample. The chain couples TRBV5-6 to TRBJ2-7, with D uncertain. Germline V gene lookup returns CDR1 SGHDT and CDR2 YYEEEE. This CDR3 has 12 amino acids. Trimming left V 0 bases short and J 2 bases short, with 3 bases between. The CDR3, as DNA: TGTGCCAGCAGCTTGGGAACCTACGAGCAGTACTTC. It yields the protein CASSLGTYEQYF. Using reference TRBV5-6 and TRBJ2-7 for the parts outside the CDR3, the full variable domain is DAGVTQSPTHLIKTRGQQVTLRCSPKSGHDTVSWYQQALGQGPQFIFQYYEEEERQRGNFPDRFSGHQFPNYSSELNVNALLLGDSALYLCASSLGTYEQYFGPGTRLTVT.

A word on this clone: Distinct nucleotide sequences in the sample also encode this CDR3. CDR3 residues: CASSPSTDTQYF. The CDR3 DNA reads TGTGCCAGCAGTCCGTCCACAGATACGCAGTATTTT. This chain links TRBV6-6 with TRBJ2-3; D is unresolved. Trimming took 5 bases from V and 2 from J, leaving 5 bases between them. The germline V gene encodes CDR1 MNHNY and CDR2 SVGAGI (reference sequence). The CDR3 covers 12 residues.

This chain links TRBV28 with TRBJ1-5, with 9 nucleotides matching TRBD1. The CDR3 runs 16 residues. V lost 1 base, J lost 7 bases, and 8 bases stayed unmatched. Germline V gene data show CDR1 as MDHEN and CDR2 as SYDVKM. CDR3 loop: CASSLYWTGVRQPQHF. The CDR3 region has the DNA TGTGCCAGCAGTTTATATTGGACAGGGGTTCGGCAGCCCCAGCATTTT.

Concerning this clone itself: One junction end does not reproduce the germline sequence, and a read error may be involved. The V and J genes are TRBV2 and TRBJ1-2, with D perhaps matching TRBD1 (5 bases). This CDR3 region has 14 residues. The V gene's germline CDR1 is SNHLY and CDR2 FYNNEI. CDR3 DNA: TGTGCCAGCCGTGCCCCGGGGCAGATCTATAGCTACACCTTC. Protein sequence: CASRAPGQIYSYTF.

The V and J genes are TRBV5-8 and TRBJ2-1; D gene unclear. Trimming stripped 2 bases from V and 11 bases from J, with 14 bases between. The length of the CDR3 is 13 residues. The germline CDR1 and CDR2 sequences are SGHTS and YDEGEE. Written as DNA, the CDR3 is TGTGCCAGCAGCTTTGTTAAAGGTATGAAGCAGTTCTTC. Amino acids: CASSFVKGMKQFF.

This clone was observed a handful of times. The chain has TRBV28 and TRBJ2-7, with TRBD1 matching over 9 bases. The CDR3 sequence is 13 residues long. Per the germline V gene, CDR1 is MDHEN and CDR2 is SYDVKM. Trimming at V came to 6 bases and at J to 5 bases, leaving 5 bases not matched to a gene. The CDR3 spells CASRIQGANEQYF. CDR3 in DNA: TGTGCCAGCAGAATACAGGGGGCCAACGAGCAGTACTTC. Full variable domain (rest looked up from reference TRBV28 and TRBJ2-7): DVKVTQSSRYLVKRTGEKVFLECVQDMDHENMFWYRQDPGLGLRLIYFSYDVKMKEKGDIPEGYSVSREKKERFSLILESASTNQTSMYLCASRIQGANEQYFGPGTRLTVT.

This clone was counted once. The J gene is TRBJ2-7, the V gene TRBV5-1, with 12 bases fitting TRBD1. Unmatched junction bases numbered 2, after V lost 4 bases and J lost 3 bases. The CDR3 has 14 residues. Germline-derived CDR1 and CDR2 are SGHRS and YFSETQ. The CDR3 protein is CASSGTGGSYEQYF. The CDR3 region has the DNA TGCGCCAGCAGCGGGACAGGGGGCAGCTACGAGCAGTACTTC.

The rearrangement links TRBV4-2 to TRBJ1-2, with TRBD1 identical over 7 bases. Germline CDR1 and CDR2: LGHNA and YNFKEQ. The length of the CDR3 is 14 residues. J gave up 5 bases and V 2 bases, and 5 bases lay outside the gene matches. CDR3 nucleotides: TGTGCCAGCAGCCAAATTGACAGGGTGTATGGCTACACCTTC. This sequence encodes CASSQIDRVYGYTF.

The V gene is TRBV7-2, the J gene TRBJ1-1; the D gene is possibly TRBD1 (6 bases). Trimming took off 6 bases at V and 0 bases at J, with 23 bases between the two ends. This CDR3 contains 18 residues. Germline CDR1 is SGHTA and CDR2 is FQGNSA. This chain's CDR3 is CASRPTRLQGYMNTEAFF. The CDR3, as DNA: TGTGCCAGCAGACCAACCCGGTTACAGGGATACATGAACACTGAAGCTTTCTTT.

The rearrangement uses TRBV2 and TRBJ1-2, with TRBD1 as a possible D gene (6 bases). CDR3 length: 15 amino acids. From germline, CDR1 is SNHLY and CDR2 FYNNEI. Trimming pared 2 bases from V and 1 base from J, leaving 11 bases between. This CDR3 is CASSEQGHFNYGYTF. In nucleotides, the CDR3 is TGTGCCAGCAGTGAACAGGGACACTTTAACTATGGCTACACCTTC. The variable domain in full, with the rest retrieved from reference TRBV2 and TRBJ1-2, is EPEVTQTPSHQVTQMGQEVILRCVPISNHLYFYWYRQILGQKVEFLVSFYNNEISEKSEIFDDQFSVERPDGSNFTLKIRSTKLEDSAMYFCASSEQGHFNYGYTFGSGTRLTVV.

The chain carries TRBV7-9 and TRBJ2-2; TRBD2 matches 8 bases. CDR3 length: 17 amino acids. J lost 0 bases, V lost 3 bases, and 6 bases had no gene match. CDR1 is SEHNR and CDR2 is FQNEAQ in the germline V gene (reference sequence). The CDR3, as DNA: TGTGCCAGCAGCTTGAGGACTAGCATTGCGAACACCGGGGAGCTGTTTTTT. It translates to CASSLRTSIANTGELFF.

The chain is built from TRBV27 and TRBJ2-6, with D perhaps TRBD1 (5 bases). V was trimmed by 0 bases and J by 2 bases, leaving 5 bases between them. Per the germline V gene, CDR1 is MNHEY and CDR2 is SMNVEV (reference sequence). CDR3 length equals 15 residues. The CDR3 nucleotides read TGTGCCAGCAGTTTATCAGGGGCTGGGGCCAACGTCCTGACTTTC. Amino acids: CASSLSGAGANVLTF. The variable domain in full, completed from reference TRBV27 and TRBJ2-6, reads EAQVTQNPRYLITVTGKKLTVTCSQNMNHEYMSWYRQDPGLGLRQIYYSMNVEVTDKGDVPEGYKVSRKEKRNFPLILESPSPNQTSLYFCASSLSGAGANVLTFGAGSRLTVL.

There are a few counts of this clone. This chain joins TRBV4-2 and TRBJ2-7; D not certain. CDR3 size: 15 residues. Trimming took off 1 base at V and 5 bases at J, with 15 bases between the two ends. From germline, CDR1 is LGHNA and CDR2 YNFKEQ. The CDR3: CASSQAQQWNDEQYF. The CDR3 bases are TGTGCCAGCAGCCAAGCACAACAGTGGAACGACGAGCAGTACTTC.

The genes are TRBV7-8 and TRBJ2-7; perhaps TRBD2 as D (5 bases). This CDR3 has 14 residues. Germline values: CDR1 SGHVS, CDR2 FQNEAQ. Deletions cut 5 bases from V and 4 bases from J, with 15 bases between. In DNA, the CDR3 is TGTGCCAGCAGCGAACCGCCCTCGGGGTACGAGCAGTACTTC. Protein sequence: CASSEPPSGYEQYF. The full variable domain, rest sourced from reference TRBV7-8 and TRBJ2-7, is GAGVSQSPRYKVAKRGQDVALRCDPISGHVSLFWYQQALGQGPEFLTYFQNEAQLDKSGLPSDRFFAERPEGSVSTLKIQRTQQEDSAVYLCASSEPPSGYEQYFGPGTRLTVT.

This clone turned up a few times. This sequence joins TRBV7-9 and TRBJ2-1, with TRBD1 matching 8 bases. Trimming removed 4 bases from V and 0 bases from J; junction bases left unmatched: 2. Germline V gene lookup returns CDR1 SEHNR and CDR2 FQNEAQ (reference sequence). There are 15 residues in the CDR3. CDR3 DNA: TGTGCCAGCAGCTCCGGGACAGGCTCCTACAATGAGCAGTTCTTC. Its protein is CASSSGTGSYNEQFF.

In this sample, this clone turned up a few times. This chain joins TRBV7-3 and TRBJ1-3, with D possibly matching TRBD1 (5 bases). The germline CDR1 and CDR2 sequences are SGHTA and FQGTGA. The CDR3 has 14 residues. V lost 5 bases and J 4 bases, leaving 12 bases between the germline ends. The CDR3 region is CASSPTGPGNTIYF. The DNA of the CDR3 is TGTGCCAGCAGCCCTACGGGGCCCGGAAACACCATATATTTT.

A few counts support this clone. The V and J genes are TRBV20-1 and TRBJ2-1, with D hard to call. Trimming stripped 3 bases from V and 10 bases from J, with 10 bases between. Germline V gives CDR1 DFQATT, CDR2 SNEGSKA (reference sequence). This CDR3 spans 11 amino acids. CDR3 loop: CSARLGPEQFF. CDR3 DNA: TGCAGTGCTAGGCTAGGACCCGAGCAGTTCTTC.

This clone was seen a handful of times. The gene calls are TRBV19 and TRBJ1-2; possibly TRBD1 for D (5 bases). The CDR3 sequence is 14 residues long. The V gene lost 5 bases and the J gene lost 4 bases, with 14 bases spanning the gap. The germline CDR1 and CDR2 sequences are LNHDA and SQIVND (reference sequence). The CDR3 here is CASSPTGTVYGYTF. CDR3 DNA sequence: TGTGCCAGTAGTCCAACCGGGACGGTCTATGGCTACACCTTC.

This clone was observed a few times. This rearrangement joins TRBV18 to TRBJ2-2; TRBD2 matches 10 bases. The CDR3 totals 17 residues. Germline V lookup: CDR1 KGHSH, CDR2 LQKENI. With V trimmed by 3 bases and J by 1 base, 5 bases remained unmatched. Here the CDR3 reads CASSPISSGRNTGELFF. The CDR3 nucleotides are TGTGCCAGCTCACCTATCTCTAGCGGGAGGAACACCGGGGAGCTGTTTTTT.

The chain joins TRBV27 to TRBJ2-7; the D is unclear. Trimming left V 3 bases short and J 7 bases short, with 10 bases between. Germline lookup yields CDR1 MNHEY and CDR2 SMNVEV (reference sequence). CDR3 length: 12 residues. CDR3 in DNA: TGTGCCAGCAGTTTCAGAAAAGGAGAGCAGTACTTC. It yields the protein CASSFRKGEQYF.

As regards this clone: The germline gene is not matched at one end of the junction; a read error may be the cause. This sequence joins TRBV7-7 and TRBJ2-5; 8 bases are shared with TRBD1. Germline V gene data show CDR1 as SSHAT and CDR2 as FNYEAQ (reference sequence). The CDR3 extends over 15 amino acids. The CDR3 sequence: CASSLGTGYVETQYF. DNA of the CDR3: TGTGCTAGCAGCTTAGGGACAGGCTACGTGGAGACCCAGTACTTC.

V usage is TRBV12-5 and J usage is TRBJ2-1; 11 nucleotides line up with TRBD2. Losses at the gene ends were 6 bases for V and 4 bases for J; bases not matched to a gene: 5. CDR3 size: 15 residues. Germline CDR1 reads LGHNT; CDR2 reads FRNRAP. In DNA form, the CDR3 reads TGTGCTAGTGGCCCCGGGACTAGCGGTTACAATGAGCAGTTCTTC. It yields the protein CASGPGTSGYNEQFF.

This clone was observed a few times. J is TRBJ1-2 and V is TRBV5-1, with 9 bases aligning to TRBD1. With V trimmed by 5 bases and J by 6 bases, 5 bases remained unmatched. Germline V gene lookup returns CDR1 SGHRS and CDR2 YFSETQ. The CDR3 length is 13 residues. CDR3 residues: CASSPQGADGYTF. As DNA, the CDR3 is TGCGCCAGCAGTCCACAGGGGGCTGATGGCTACACCTTC.

This clone showed up just a few times. V and J are TRBV11-2 and TRBJ2-5; TRBD2 agrees at 12 bases. Germline V gene sequence: CDR1 SGHAT, CDR2 FQNNGV. V shed 3 bases, J shed 4 bases, and the junction held 6 bases outside the gene matches. The CDR3 totals 16 residues. The chain's CDR3 is CASSLTSLAGGETQYF. The CDR3, as DNA: TGTGCCAGCAGCTTGACCTCACTAGCGGGAGGAGAGACCCAGTACTTC.

The table lists this clone with a few counts. This chain connects TRBV15 to TRBJ2-1, with no clear D. Germline V gives CDR1 LNHNV, CDR2 YYDKDF (reference sequence). The V end lost 0 bases, the J end lost 1 base, and 10 bases lay between the germline ends. The CDR3 consists of 16 residues. The CDR3 region has the DNA TGTGCCACCAGCAGAGATCTTCTGGGATCCTACAATGAGCAGTTCTTC. Its protein is CATSRDLLGSYNEQFF.

The chain employs TRBV5-1 and TRBJ2-7; the D gene is possibly TRBD2 (6 bases). Deletions cut 4 bases from V and 9 bases from J, with 26 bases between. Looked up from germline, CDR1 is SGHRS and CDR2 is YFSETQ. This CDR3 is built from 16 residues. The CDR3 loop is CASSPTGLSDYEWQYF. The DNA for the CDR3 is TGCGCCAGCAGCCCCACGGGACTGTCAGACTACGAGTGGCAGTACTTC.

V usage is TRBV27 and J usage is TRBJ2-1; unclear D gene. V was pared by 8 bases and J by 0 bases, with 14 bases between. This CDR3 is 15 amino acids long. The germline V gene has CDR1 MNHEY and CDR2 SMNVEV (reference sequence). The CDR3 region has the DNA TGTGCCAGCGCATCCCCCTCAAGCTCCTACAATGAGCAGTTCTTC. This gives the protein CASASPSSSYNEQFF.